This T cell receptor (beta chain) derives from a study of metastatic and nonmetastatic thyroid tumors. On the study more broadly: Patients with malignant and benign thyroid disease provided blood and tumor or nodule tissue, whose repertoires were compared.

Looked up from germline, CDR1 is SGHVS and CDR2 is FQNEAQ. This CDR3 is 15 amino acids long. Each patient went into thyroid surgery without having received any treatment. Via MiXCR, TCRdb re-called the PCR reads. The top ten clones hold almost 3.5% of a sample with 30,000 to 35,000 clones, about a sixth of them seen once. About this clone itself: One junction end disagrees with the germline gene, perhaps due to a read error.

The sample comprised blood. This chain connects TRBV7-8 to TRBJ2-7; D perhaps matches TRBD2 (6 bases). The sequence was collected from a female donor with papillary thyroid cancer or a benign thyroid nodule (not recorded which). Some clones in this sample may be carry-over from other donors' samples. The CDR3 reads CANSLVGAGSYEQYF. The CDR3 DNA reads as TGTGCCAACAGCTTAGTCGGGGCGGGAAGCTACGAGCAGTACTTC.